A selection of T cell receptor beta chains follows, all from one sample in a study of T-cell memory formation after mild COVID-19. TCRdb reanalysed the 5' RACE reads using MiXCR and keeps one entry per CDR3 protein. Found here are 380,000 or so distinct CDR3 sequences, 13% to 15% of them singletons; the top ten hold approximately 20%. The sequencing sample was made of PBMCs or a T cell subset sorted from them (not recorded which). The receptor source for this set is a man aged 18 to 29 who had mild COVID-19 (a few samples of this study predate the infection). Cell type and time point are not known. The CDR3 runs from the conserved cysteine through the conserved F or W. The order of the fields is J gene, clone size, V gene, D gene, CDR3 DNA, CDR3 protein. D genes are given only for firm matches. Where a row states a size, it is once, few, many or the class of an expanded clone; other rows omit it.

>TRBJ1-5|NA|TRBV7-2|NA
TGTGCCAGCAGCTTAGTTTTTGGAGATCAGCCCCAGCATTTT
CASSLVFGDQPQHF
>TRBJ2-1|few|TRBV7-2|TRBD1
TGTGCCAGCAGCTTAGTGGGACAGGGGCTCGATGAGCAGTTCTTC
CASSLVGQGLDEQFF
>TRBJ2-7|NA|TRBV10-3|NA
TGTGCCATCTCGCCCCTAGCAGCATTGACCTACGAGCAGTACTTC
CAISPLAALTYEQYF
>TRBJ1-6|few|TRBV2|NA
TGTGCCAGCAGTCAGGAAAACGGACCCCTCCACTTT
CASSQENGPLHF
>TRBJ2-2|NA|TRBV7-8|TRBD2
TGTGCCAGCAGCCCGTACGATTGGGACTACCGTAGCCCAAACACCGGGGAGCTGTTTTTT
CASSPYDWDYRSPNTGELFF
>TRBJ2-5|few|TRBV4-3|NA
TGCGCCAGCAGCCAAGCAGAGGACCCCCGGACCCAGTACTTC
CASSQAEDPRTQYF
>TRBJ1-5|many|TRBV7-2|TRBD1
TGTGCCAGCAGCCGGGACAGGGAGAGGGGGAAAGCCTCTAATCAGCCCCAGCATTTT
CASSRDRERGKASNQPQHF
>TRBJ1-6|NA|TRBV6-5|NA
TGTGCCAGCAGTTACAGGCAGGGTGATTCACCCCTCCACTTT
CASSYRQGDSPLHF
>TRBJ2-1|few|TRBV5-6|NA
TGTGCCAGCAGGCGGACGGGATACAATGAGCAGTTCTTC
CASRRTGYNEQFF
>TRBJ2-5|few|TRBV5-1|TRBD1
TGCGCCACCGGACAGGGTGAAGAGACCCAGTACTTC
CATGQGEETQYF
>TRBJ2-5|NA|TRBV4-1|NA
TGCGCCAGCAGCCAAGATTTCGGAGGGGTACAAGAGACCCAGTACTTC
CASSQDFGGVQETQYF
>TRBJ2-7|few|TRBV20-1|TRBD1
TGCAGTGCTAGAAGCCTTGTGGACAGGGACGAGCAGTACTTC
CSARSLVDRDEQYF
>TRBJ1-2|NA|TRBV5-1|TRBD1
TGCGCCAGCAGCTTGGTGCAGGGGGACTATGGCTACACCTTC
CASSLVQGDYGYTF
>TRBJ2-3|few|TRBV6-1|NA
TGTGCCAGCAGTGCCGCGGTCAGGTCAACTTCAGATACGCAGTATTTT
CASSAAVRSTSDTQYF
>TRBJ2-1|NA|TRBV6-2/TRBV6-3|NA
TGTGCCAGCAGTCGCAGGGGCACTGAGCAGTTCTTC
CASSRRGTEQFF
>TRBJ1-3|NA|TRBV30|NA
TGTGCCTGGAGTGTAGGGTTCCGGGATACCATATATTTT
CAWSVGFRDTIYF
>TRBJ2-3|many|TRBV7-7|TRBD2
TGTGCTAGCAGCTTGGGGGGGACTATCACAGATACGCAGTATTTT
CASSLGGTITDTQYF
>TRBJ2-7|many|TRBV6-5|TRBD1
TGTGCCAGCAGTACATGGACAGGGTCCTACGAGCAGTACTTC
CASSTWTGSYEQYF
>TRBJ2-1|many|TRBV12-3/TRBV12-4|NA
TGTGCCAGCGGCCTCACAGGGAGCGGCGGCGATGAGCAGTTCTTC
CASGLTGSGGDEQFF
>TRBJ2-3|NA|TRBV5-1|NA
TGCGCCAGCAGCTTGGTAGGGGGGAGATTCACAGATACGCAGTATTTT
CASSLVGGRFTDTQYF
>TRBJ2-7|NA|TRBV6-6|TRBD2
TGTGCCAGCAGCGGGACTAGCGGGGCCTACGAGCAGTACTTC
CASSGTSGAYEQYF
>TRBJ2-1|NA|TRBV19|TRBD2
TGTGCCAGTAGTATAGCCCCAACTAGCGGGGGTTCCTACAATGAGCAGTTCTTC
CASSIAPTSGGSYNEQFF
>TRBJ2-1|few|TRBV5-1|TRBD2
TGCGCCAGCAGCGATCCCGGTGGCGGGGGCTCCTACAATGAGCAGTTCTTC
CASSDPGGGGSYNEQFF
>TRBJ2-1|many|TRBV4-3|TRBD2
TGCGCCAGCAGCCAAGACCCCTCTCAGGCGGGGGGCGCCTACAATGAGCAGTTCTTC
CASSQDPSQAGGAYNEQFF
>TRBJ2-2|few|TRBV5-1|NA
TGCGCCAGCAGCTTGGAGCAGGGCGGTTTCGGGGAGCTGTTTTTT
CASSLEQGGFGELFF
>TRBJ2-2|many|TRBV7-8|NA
TGTGCCACAGAGGAGGAGAACACCGGGGAGCTGTTTTTT
CATEEENTGELFF
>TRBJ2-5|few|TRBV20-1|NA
TGCAGTGCTAAGGGCGCTTTCTCTCGAGAGACCCAGTACTTC
CSAKGAFSRETQYF
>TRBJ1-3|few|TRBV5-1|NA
TGCGCCAGCAGCGACCCACAGGGCGGTGGAAACACCATATATTTT
CASSDPQGGGNTIYF
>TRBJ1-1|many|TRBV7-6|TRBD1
TGTGCCAGCAGCCGACGAACCGGACAGGGGAACACTGAAGCTTTCTTT
CASSRRTGQGNTEAFF
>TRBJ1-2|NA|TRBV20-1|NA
TGCAGTGCTAGTTGGGATAGCTATGGCTACACCTTC
CSASWDSYGYTF
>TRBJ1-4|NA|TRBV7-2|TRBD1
TGTGCCAGCAGCCGGGCGGGACAGTGGAATGAAAAACTGTTTTTT
CASSRAGQWNEKLFF
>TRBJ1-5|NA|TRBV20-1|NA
TGCAGTGCTCAAGACAGGCTTAGCAATAAGCCCCAGCATTTT
CSAQDRLSNKPQHF
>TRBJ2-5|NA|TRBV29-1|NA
TGCAGCGTTGTTGCCATTTCCAAGGAGACCCAGTACTTC
CSVVAISKETQYF
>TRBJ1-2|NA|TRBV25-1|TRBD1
TGTGCCAGCGGACAGGGGGGGACGTCAGGCTACACCTTC
CASGQGGTSGYTF
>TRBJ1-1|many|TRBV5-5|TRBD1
TGTGCCAGCAGTCCGACAGGGCTCATGAACACTGAAGCTTTCTTT
CASSPTGLMNTEAFF
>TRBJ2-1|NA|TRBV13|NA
TGTGCCAGCAGCTCGGGCCGGCCCGTAAGTCAGCAGTTCTTC
CASSSGRPVSQQFF
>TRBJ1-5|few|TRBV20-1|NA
TGCAGTGCTAGTGTGGGGGGCAATCAGCCCCAGCATTTT
CSASVGGNQPQHF
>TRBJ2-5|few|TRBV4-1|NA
TGCGCCAGCAGCCAAGATGCCCAGTACCAAGAGACCCAGTACTTC
CASSQDAQYQETQYF
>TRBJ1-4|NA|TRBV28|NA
TGTGACAGCAGTTCGGCCGGAGAGCAAAAACTGTTTTTT
CDSSSAGEQKLFF
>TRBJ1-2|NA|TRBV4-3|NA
TGCGCCAGCAGCCAAGACGACAGGTGGGGAATAGATGGCTACACCTTC
CASSQDDRWGIDGYTF
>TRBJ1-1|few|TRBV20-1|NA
TGCAGTGCTAGAGATGCCCTCACGGGGAGGGATGAAGCTTTCTTT
CSARDALTGRDEAFF
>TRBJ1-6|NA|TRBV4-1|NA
TGCGCCAGCAGCCCAGACGGGGCTCCGAGGTGGGATTCACCCCTCCACTTT
CASSPDGAPRWDSPLHF
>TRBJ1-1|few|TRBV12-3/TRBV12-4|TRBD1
TGTGCCAGCAGTTTTCCACCCGGACAGGGGAACACTGAAGCTTTCTTT
CASSFPPGQGNTEAFF
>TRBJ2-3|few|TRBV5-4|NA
TGTGCCAGCAGCCGCGGGGAGAGCACAGATACGCAGTATTTT
CASSRGESTDTQYF
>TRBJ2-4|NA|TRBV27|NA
TGTGCCAGCAGTCTTAGTCCCTCGACCAAAAACATTCAGTACTTC
CASSLSPSTKNIQYF
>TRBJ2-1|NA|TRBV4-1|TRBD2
TGCGCCAGCAGCCAAGCTAGCGGGGGCCTAAATGAGCAGTTCTTC
CASSQASGGLNEQFF
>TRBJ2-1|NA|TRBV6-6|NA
TGTGCCAGCACCTGGGGTACCGGGCAGTTCTTC
CASTWGTGQFF